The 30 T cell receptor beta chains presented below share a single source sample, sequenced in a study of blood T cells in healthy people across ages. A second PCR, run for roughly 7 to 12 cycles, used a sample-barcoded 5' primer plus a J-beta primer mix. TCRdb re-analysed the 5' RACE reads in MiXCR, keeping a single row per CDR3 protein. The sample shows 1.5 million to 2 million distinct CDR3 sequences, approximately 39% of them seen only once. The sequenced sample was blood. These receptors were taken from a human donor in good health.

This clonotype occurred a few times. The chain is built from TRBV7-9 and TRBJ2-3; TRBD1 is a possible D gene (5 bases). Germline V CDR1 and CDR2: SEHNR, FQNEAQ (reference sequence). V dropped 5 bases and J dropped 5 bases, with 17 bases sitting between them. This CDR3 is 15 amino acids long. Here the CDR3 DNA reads TGTGCCAGCAGCCCCGACAGCTCCGGGCAAGATACGCAGTATTTT. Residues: CASSPDSSGQDTQYF. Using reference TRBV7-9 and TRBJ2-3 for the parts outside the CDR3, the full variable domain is DTGVSQNPRHKITKRGQNVTFRCDPISEHNRLYWYRQTLGQGPEFLTYFQNEAQLEKSRLLSDRFSAERPKGSFSTLEIQRTEQGDSAMYLCASSPDSSGQDTQYFGPGTRLTVL.

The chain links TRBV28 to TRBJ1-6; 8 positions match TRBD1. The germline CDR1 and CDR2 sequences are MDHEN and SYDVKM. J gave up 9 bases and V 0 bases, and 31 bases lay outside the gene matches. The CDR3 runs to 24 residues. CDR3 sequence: CASSLWFGQGGSLSASPPTSPLHF. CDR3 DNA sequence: TGTGCCAGCAGTTTATGGTTTGGACAGGGAGGGTCCCTTTCCGCTTCCCCACCAACTTCACCCCTCCACTTT.

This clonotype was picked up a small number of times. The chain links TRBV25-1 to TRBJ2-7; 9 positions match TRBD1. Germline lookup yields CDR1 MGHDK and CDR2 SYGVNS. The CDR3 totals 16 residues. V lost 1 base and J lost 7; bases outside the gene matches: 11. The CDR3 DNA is TGTGCCAGCAGTGAATCAAATGGACAGGGGCGGTGGGAGCAGTACTTC. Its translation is CASSESNGQGRWEQYF.

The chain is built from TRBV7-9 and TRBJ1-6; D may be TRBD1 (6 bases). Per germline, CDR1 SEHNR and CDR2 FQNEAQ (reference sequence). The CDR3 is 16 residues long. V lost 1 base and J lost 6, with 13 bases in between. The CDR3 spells CASSLVDRVTNSPLHF. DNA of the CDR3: TGTGCCAGCAGCTTAGTGGACAGAGTAACTAATTCACCCCTCCACTTT.

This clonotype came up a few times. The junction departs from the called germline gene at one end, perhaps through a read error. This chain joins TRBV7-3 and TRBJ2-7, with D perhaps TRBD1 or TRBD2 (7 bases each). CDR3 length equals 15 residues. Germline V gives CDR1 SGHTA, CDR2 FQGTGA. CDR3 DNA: TGTGCCGGCAGCAGAGGGGGCGGGAGTAACTACGAGCAGTACTTC. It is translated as CAGSRGGGSNYEQYF.

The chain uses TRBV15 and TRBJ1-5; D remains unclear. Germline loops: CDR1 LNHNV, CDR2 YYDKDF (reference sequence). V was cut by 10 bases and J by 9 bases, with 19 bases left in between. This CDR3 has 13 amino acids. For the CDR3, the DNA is TGTGCCAGTCGCGAGGGCTTCGTAGGGCCCCAGCATTTT. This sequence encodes CASREGFVGPQHF.

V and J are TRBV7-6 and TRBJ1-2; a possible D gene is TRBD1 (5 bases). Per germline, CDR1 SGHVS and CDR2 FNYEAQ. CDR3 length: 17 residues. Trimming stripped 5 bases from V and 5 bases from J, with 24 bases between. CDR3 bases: TGTGCCAGCAGCCCCCGAGGGAATGAAATGGGGCTTTATGGCTACACCTTC. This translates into CASSPRGNEMGLYGYTF.

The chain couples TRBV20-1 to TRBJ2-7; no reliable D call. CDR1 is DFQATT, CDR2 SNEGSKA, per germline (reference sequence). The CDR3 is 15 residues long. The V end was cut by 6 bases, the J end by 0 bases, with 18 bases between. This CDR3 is CSASRASGVSYEQYF. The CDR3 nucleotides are TGCAGTGCCTCCCGGGCCAGTGGCGTCTCCTACGAGCAGTACTTC.

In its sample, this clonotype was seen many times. The CDR3 DNA sequence: TGTGCCAGCAGCTTACAACAGGGGCGCTTCACCTCGGAGACCCAGTACTTC. It codes for CASSLQQGRFTSETQYF. The chain uses TRBV5-5 and TRBJ2-5; 7 positions agree with TRBD1. Trimming cost V 2 bases and J 5 bases; bases outside gene matches: 15. The germline gives CDR1 SGHKS, CDR2 YYEKEE (reference sequence). There are 17 residues in the CDR3.

The CDR3 loop reads CASSLSTQPQHF. The CDR3 DNA reads as TGTGCCAGCAGCTTAAGCACACAGCCCCAGCATTTT. The V call is TRBV7-9, the J call TRBJ1-5; D is undetermined. V lost 2 bases and J 7 bases, leaving 6 bases between the germline ends. The length of the CDR3 is 12 residues. Germline V gene data show CDR1 as SEHNR and CDR2 as FQNEAQ (reference sequence). Combining the CDR3 with reference TRBV7-9 and TRBJ1-5 gives the whole variable domain DTGVSQNPRHKITKRGQNVTFRCDPISEHNRLYWYRQTLGQGPEFLTYFQNEAQLEKSRLLSDRFSAERPKGSFSTLEIQRTEQGDSAMYLCASSLSTQPQHFGDGTRLSIL.

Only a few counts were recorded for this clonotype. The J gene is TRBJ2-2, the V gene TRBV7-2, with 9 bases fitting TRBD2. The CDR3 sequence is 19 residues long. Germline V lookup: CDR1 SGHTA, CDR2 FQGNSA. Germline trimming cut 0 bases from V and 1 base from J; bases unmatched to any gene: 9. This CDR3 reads CASSLARPSGVQNTGELFF. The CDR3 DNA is TGTGCCAGCAGCTTAGCGCGACCTAGCGGGGTACAGAACACCGGGGAGCTGTTTTTT. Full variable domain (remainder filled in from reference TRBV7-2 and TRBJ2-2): GAGVSQSPSNKVTEKGKDVELRCDPISGHTALYWYRQSLGQGLEFLIYFQGNSAPDKSGLPSDRFSAERTGGSVSTLTIQRTQQEDSAVYLCASSLARPSGVQNTGELFFGEGSRLTVL.

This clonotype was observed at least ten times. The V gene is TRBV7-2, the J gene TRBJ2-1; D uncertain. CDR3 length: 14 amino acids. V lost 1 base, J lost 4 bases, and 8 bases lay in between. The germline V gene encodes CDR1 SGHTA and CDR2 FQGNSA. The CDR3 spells CASSLGPDYNEQFF. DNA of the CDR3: TGTGCCAGCAGCTTAGGCCCCGATTACAATGAGCAGTTCTTC.

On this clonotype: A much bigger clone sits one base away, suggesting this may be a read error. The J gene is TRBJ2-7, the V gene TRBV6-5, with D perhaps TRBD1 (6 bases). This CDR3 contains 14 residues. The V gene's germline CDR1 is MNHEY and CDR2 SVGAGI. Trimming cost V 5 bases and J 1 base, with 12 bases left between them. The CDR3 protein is CASSPDTGSYEQYF. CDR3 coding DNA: TGTGCCAGCAGTCCCGATACAGGGTCCTACGAGCAGTACTTC.

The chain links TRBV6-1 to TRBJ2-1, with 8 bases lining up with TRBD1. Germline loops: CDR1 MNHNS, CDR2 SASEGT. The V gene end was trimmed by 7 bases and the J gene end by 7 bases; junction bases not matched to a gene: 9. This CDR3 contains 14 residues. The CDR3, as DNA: TGTGCCAGCACCTTCAGGGGGACAGGTAATGAGCAGTTCTTC. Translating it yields CASTFRGTGNEQFF.

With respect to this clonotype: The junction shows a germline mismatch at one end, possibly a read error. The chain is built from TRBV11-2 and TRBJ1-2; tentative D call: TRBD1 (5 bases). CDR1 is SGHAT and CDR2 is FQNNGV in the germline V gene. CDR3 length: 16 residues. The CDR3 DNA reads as TGTGCCAGCAGCTTGAGGGGCGGTTTGGTTGACTACGGCTACACCTTC. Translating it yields CASSLRGGLVDYGYTF.

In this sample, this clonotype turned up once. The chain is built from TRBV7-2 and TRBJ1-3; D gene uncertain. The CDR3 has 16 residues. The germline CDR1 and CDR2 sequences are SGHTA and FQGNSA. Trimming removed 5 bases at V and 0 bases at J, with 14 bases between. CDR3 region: CASSPNPPFSGNTIYF. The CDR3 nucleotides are TGTGCCAGCAGCCCCAACCCCCCGTTCTCTGGAAACACCATATATTTT.

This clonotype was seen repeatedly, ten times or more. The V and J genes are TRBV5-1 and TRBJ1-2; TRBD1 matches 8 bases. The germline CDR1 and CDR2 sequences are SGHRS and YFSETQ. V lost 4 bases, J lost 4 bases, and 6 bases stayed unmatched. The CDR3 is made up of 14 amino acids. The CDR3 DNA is TGCGCCAGCAGCCCTGACAGGGGTGGCTATGGCTACACCTTC. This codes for CASSPDRGGYGYTF.

CDR3 sequence reads: CASSPEGQAGETQYF. DNA of the CDR3: TGTGCCAGCAGCCCCGAGGGACAGGCCGGGGAGACCCAGTACTTC. The chain employs TRBV27 and TRBJ2-5; 8 bases are a match to TRBD1. CDR3 size: 15 residues. From germline, CDR1 is MNHEY and CDR2 SMNVEV (reference sequence). V shed 6 bases and J 5 bases; nucleotides not matched to a gene: 11.

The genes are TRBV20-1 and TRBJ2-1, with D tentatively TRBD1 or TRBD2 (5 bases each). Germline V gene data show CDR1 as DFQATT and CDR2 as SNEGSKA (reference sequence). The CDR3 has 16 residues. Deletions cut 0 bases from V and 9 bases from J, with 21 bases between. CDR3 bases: TGCAGTGCTAGAGATCGCCGGGACGGTGGGCATAGTGAGCAGTTCTTC. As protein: CSARDRRDGGHSEQFF.

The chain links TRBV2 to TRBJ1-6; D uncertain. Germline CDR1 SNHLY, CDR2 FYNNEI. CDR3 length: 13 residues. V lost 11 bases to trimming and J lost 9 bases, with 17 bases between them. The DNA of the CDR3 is TGTGCCGAAGCGGGGTCTCGGGGTTCACCCCTCCACTTT. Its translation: CAEAGSRGSPLHF.

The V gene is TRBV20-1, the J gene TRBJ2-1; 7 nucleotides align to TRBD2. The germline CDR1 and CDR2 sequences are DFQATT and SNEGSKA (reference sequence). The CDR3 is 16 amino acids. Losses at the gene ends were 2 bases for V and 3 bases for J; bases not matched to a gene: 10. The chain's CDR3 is CSARWELAERYNEQFF. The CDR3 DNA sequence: TGCAGTGCTAGATGGGAGCTAGCGGAACGCTACAATGAGCAGTTCTTC.

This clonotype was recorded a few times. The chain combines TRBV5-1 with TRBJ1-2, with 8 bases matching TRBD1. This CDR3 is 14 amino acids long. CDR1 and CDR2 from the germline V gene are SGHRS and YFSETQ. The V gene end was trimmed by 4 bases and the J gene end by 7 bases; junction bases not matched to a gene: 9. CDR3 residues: CASSVDRVFSGYTF. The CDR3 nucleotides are TGCGCCAGCAGCGTGGACAGGGTGTTTAGTGGCTACACCTTC.

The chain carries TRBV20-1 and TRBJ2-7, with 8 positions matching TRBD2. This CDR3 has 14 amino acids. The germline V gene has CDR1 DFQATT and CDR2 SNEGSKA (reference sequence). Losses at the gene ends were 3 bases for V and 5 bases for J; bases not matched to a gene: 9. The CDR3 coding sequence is TGCAGTGCTAGTCGGGCGGGGGGATCCAACGAGCAGTACTTC. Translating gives CSASRAGGSNEQYF.

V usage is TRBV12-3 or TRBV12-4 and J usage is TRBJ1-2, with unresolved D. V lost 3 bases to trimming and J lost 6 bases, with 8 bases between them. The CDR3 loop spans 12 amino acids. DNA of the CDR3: TGTGCCAGCAGTTTTGAGATCGATGGCTACACCTTC. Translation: CASSFEIDGYTF.

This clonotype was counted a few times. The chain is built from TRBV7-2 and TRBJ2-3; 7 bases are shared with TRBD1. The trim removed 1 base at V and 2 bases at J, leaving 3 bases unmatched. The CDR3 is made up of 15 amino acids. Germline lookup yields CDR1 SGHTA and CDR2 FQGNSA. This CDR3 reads CASSLEGTATDTQYF. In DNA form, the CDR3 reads TGTGCCAGCAGCTTAGAAGGGACAGCCACAGATACGCAGTATTTT. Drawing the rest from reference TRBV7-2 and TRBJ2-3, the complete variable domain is GAGVSQSPSNKVTEKGKDVELRCDPISGHTALYWYRQSLGQGLEFLIYFQGNSAPDKSGLPSDRFSAERTGGSVSTLTIQRTQQEDSAVYLCASSLEGTATDTQYFGPGTRLTVL.

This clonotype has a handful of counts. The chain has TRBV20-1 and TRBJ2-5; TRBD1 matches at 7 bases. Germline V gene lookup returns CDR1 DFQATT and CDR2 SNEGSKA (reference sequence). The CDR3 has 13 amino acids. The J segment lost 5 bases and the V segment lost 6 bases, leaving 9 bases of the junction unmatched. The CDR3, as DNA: TGCAGTGCCAGGGACAGTTTGATGGAGACCCAGTACTTC. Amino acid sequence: CSARDSLMETQYF.

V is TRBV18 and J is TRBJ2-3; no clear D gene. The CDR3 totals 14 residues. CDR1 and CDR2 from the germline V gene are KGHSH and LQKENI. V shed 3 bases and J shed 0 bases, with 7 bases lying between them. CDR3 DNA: TGTGCCAGCTCACCTCCAACTAGCACAGATACGCAGTATTTT. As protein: CASSPPTSTDTQYF. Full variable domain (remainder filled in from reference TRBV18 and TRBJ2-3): NAGVMQNPRHLVRRRGQEARLRCSPMKGHSHVYWYRQLPEEGLKFMVYLQKENIIDESGMPKERFSAEFPKEGPSILRIQQVVRGDSAAYFCASSPPTSTDTQYFGPGTRLTVL.

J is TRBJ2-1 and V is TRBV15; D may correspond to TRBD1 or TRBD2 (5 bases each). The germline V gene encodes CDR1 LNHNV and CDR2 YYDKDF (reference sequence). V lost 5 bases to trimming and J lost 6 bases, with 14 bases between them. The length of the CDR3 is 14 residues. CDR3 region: CATSSPGGGNEQFF. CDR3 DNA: TGTGCCACCAGCTCTCCTGGTGGGGGCAATGAGCAGTTCTTC.

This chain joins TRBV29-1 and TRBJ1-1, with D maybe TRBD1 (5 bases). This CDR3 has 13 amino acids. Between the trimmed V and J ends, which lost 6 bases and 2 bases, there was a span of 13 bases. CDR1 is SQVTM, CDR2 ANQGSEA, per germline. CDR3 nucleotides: TGCAGCGTAGGAGGGACGGGAAACACTGAAGCTTTCTTT. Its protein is CSVGGTGNTEAFF. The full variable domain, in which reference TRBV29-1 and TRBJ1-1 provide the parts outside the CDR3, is SAVISQKPSRDICQRGTSLTIQCQVDSQVTMMFWYRQQPGQSLTLIATANQGSEATYESGFVIDKFPISRPNLTFSTLTVSNMSPEDSSIYLCSVGGTGNTEAFFGQGTRLTVV.

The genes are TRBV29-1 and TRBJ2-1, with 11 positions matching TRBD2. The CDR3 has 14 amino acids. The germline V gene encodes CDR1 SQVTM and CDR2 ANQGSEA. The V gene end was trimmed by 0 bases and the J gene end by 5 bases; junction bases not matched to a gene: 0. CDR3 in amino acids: CSVEELAGDNEQFF. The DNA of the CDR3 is TGCAGCGTTGAAGAACTAGCGGGGGACAATGAGCAGTTCTTC.